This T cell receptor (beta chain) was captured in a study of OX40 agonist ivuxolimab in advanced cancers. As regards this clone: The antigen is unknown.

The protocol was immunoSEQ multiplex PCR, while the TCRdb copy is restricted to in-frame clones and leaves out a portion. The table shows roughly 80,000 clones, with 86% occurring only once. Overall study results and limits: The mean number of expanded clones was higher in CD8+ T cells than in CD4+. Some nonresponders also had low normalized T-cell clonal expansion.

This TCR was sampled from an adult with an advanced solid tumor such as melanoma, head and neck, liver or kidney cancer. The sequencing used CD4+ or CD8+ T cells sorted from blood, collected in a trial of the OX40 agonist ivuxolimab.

Here the CDR3 reads CASSLHRGGYEQYF. CDR3 in DNA: TGTGCCAGCAGCTTGCACAGGGGCGGATACGAGCAGTACTTC. The chain combines TRBV6-5 with TRBJ2-7; 7 nucleotides agree with TRBD1. CDR1 MNHEY and CDR2 SVGAGI come from the germline V gene. This CDR3 is built from 14 residues. The V and J ends lost 6 bases and 4 bases, in that order; junction bases with no gene match: 9.